This is a list of T cell receptor beta chains from one sample in a study of PD-1 blockade in classical Hodgkin lymphoma. The repertoire was sequenced with immunoSEQ multiplex PCR; TCRdb's copy has only in-frame clones and lacks some. The repertoire holds about 28,000 clones, with over 75% as singletons. The source material was peripheral blood mononuclear cells (PBMCs), sampled before the fourth cycle of nivolumab. These receptors all stem from a human donor with classical Hodgkin lymphoma. Both conserved end residues are part of each CDR3. Each record gives: V gene, clone size, D gene, J gene, CDR3 DNA, CDR3 protein. A D gene is named only where the DNA matches it firmly. Rows may omit the clone size; those that give it use once, few, many or a size class.

v_gene: TRBV5-4; abundance: NA; d_gene: TRBD1; j_gene: TRBJ1-4; CDR3nt: TGTGCCAGCAGCTCCCGGGACAGTGTAAATGAAAAACTGTTTTTT; CDR3aa: CASSSRDSVNEKLFF
v_gene: TRBV19; abundance: few; d_gene: TRBD1; j_gene: TRBJ2-6; CDR3nt: TGTGCCGGCAACAGGGGAACACTGGGGGCCAACGTCCTGACTTTC; CDR3aa: CAGNRGTLGANVLTF
v_gene: TRBV7-2; abundance: NA; d_gene: NA; j_gene: TRBJ2-3; CDR3nt: TGTGCCAGCAGCAGTACGGGGAACACAGATACGCAGTATTTT; CDR3aa: CASSSTGNTDTQYF
v_gene: TRBV10-3; abundance: NA; d_gene: TRBD2; j_gene: TRBJ2-1; CDR3nt: TGTGCCATCAGTGATTGGGGACTAGCAGGACCCCGGGAGCAGTTCTTC; CDR3aa: CAISDWGLAGPREQFF
v_gene: TRBV28; abundance: NA; d_gene: TRBD1; j_gene: TRBJ2-3; CDR3nt: TGTGCCAGCAGTCTCAGACAGGGGATTACGCAGTATTTT; CDR3aa: CASSLRQGITQYF
v_gene: TRBV15; abundance: NA; d_gene: NA; j_gene: TRBJ2-1; CDR3nt: TGTGCCACCAGCAGAGAGCGTGGCGAGCAGTTCTTC; CDR3aa: CATSRERGEQFF
v_gene: TRBV27; abundance: NA; d_gene: NA; j_gene: TRBJ2-7; CDR3nt: TGTGCCAGCAGTTTTTTCGGACCCCACTACGAGCAGTACTTC; CDR3aa: CASSFFGPHYEQYF
v_gene: TRBV2; abundance: NA; d_gene: TRBD1; j_gene: TRBJ2-1; CDR3nt: TGTGCCAGCAGCACCGGGACAGGAGCCTACAATGAGCAGTTCTTC; CDR3aa: CASSTGTGAYNEQFF
v_gene: TRBV6-1; abundance: NA; d_gene: TRBD2; j_gene: TRBJ2-3; CDR3nt: TGTGCTCTTAGTGAACTAGCGGTCACAGATACGCAGTATTTT; CDR3aa: CALSELAVTDTQYF
v_gene: TRBV19; abundance: few; d_gene: NA; j_gene: TRBJ2-3; CDR3nt: TGTGCCAGTAGGCGGTGGGGAGATACGCAGTATTTT; CDR3aa: CASRRWGDTQYF
v_gene: TRBV2; abundance: NA; d_gene: TRBD1; j_gene: TRBJ1-4; CDR3nt: TGTGCCAGCTGGGGGACAGGCCCATCTTCGAGAGAAAAACTGTTTTTT; CDR3aa: CASWGTGPSSREKLFF
v_gene: TRBV5-1; abundance: few; d_gene: NA; j_gene: TRBJ1-1; CDR3nt: TGCGCCAGCAGCTTGACACTGAGGACTGAAGCTTTCTTT; CDR3aa: CASSLTLRTEAFF
v_gene: TRBV27; abundance: NA; d_gene: TRBD2; j_gene: TRBJ2-7; CDR3nt: TGTGCCAGCAGTTTTAGGCGGGAGGGCTACGAGCAGTACTTC; CDR3aa: CASSFRREGYEQYF
v_gene: TRBV7-2; abundance: NA; d_gene: TRBD2; j_gene: TRBJ2-3; CDR3nt: TGTGCCAGCAGCGAAAGGACTAGCGGGACTAGCACAGATACGCAGTATTTT; CDR3aa: CASSERTSGTSTDTQYF
v_gene: TRBV19; abundance: NA; d_gene: NA; j_gene: TRBJ1-1; CDR3nt: TGTGCCAGTAGTATCATGGTAAACACTGAAGCTTTCTTT; CDR3aa: CASSIMVNTEAFF